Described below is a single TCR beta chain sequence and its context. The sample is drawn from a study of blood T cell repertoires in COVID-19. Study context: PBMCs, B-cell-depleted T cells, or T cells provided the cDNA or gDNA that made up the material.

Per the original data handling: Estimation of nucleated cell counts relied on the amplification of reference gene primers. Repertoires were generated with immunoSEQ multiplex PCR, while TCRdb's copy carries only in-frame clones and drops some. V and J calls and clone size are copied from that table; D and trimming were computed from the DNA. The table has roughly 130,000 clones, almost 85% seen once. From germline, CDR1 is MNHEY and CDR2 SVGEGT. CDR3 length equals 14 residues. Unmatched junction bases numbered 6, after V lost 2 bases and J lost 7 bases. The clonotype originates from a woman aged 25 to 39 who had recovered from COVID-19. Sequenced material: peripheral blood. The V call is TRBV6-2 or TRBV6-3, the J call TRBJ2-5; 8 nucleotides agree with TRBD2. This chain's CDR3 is CASSYPGRARTQYF. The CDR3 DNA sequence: TGTGCCAGCAGTTACCCCGGGAGGGCCCGGACCCAGTACTTC.